This T cell receptor beta chain emerged from a study of glioma-infiltrating T cells. Amplification of TCR alpha and beta CDR3 regions from RNA used iRepertoire nested multiplex PCR. Using its own MiXCR run on the multiplex PCR reads, TCRdb lists one record per CDR3 protein. The table records about 210,000 distinct CDR3 sequences, approximately 30% of them present only once. The CDR3 extends over 14 amino acids. Germline CDR1 is LNHDA and CDR2 is SQIVND (reference sequence). Losses at the gene ends were 9 bases for V and 4 bases for J; bases not matched to a gene: 12. The chain links TRBV19 to TRBJ2-7; 7 nucleotides align to TRBD1. This sequence was found in a human donor with low-grade glioma or glioblastoma, undergoing nonglioma brain surgery, or in good health (not recorded which). The sample was glioma tissue, nonneoplastic brain tissue, or PBMCs (not recorded which). CDR3 region: CARDRDSTLYEQYF. CDR3 in DNA: TGTGCCAGAGACCGGGACAGTACTTTATACGAGCAGTACTTC.